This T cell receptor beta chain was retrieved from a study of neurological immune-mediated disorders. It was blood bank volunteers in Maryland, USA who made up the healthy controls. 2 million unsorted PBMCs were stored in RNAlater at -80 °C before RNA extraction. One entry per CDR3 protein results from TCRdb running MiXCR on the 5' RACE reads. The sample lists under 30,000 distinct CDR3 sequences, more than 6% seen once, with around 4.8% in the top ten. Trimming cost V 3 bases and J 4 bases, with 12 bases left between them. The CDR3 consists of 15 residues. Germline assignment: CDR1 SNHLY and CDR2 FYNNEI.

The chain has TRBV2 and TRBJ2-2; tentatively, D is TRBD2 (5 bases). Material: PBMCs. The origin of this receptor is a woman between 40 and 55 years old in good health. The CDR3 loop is CASSDTSGRTGELFF. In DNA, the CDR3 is TGTGCCAGCAGTGATACCAGCGGTCGCACCGGGGAGCTGTTTTTT.